Following are 17 T cell receptor beta chains from one sample sequenced in a study of T cell responses to AZD1222 COVID-19 vaccine. Sequenced by immunoSEQ multiplex PCR; TCRdb stores in-frame clones only, minus some. The sample consists of 120,000 to 150,000 clones, over 75% of them appearing once. The sample was peripheral blood, taken 28 days after the second dose of the MenACWY control vaccine. All receptors come from an adult who received the MenACWY meningococcal vaccine as a control.

The CDR3 DNA is TGTGCCAGCAGCTTAAATGCCGGGACGGTGGCCAATGAGCAGTTCTTC. It translates to CASSLNAGTVANEQFF. V usage is TRBV7-3 and J usage is TRBJ2-1, with D perhaps matching TRBD1 or TRBD2 (5 bases each). The CDR3 runs 16 residues. V was cut by 1 base and J by 6 bases, with 16 bases left in between. Germline CDR1 reads SGHTA; CDR2 reads FQGTGA.

This clone has just a few counts. V usage is TRBV2 and J usage is TRBJ2-3, with D tentatively TRBD1 (5 bases). Germline V gene data show CDR1 as SNHLY and CDR2 as FYNNEI. V was cut by 3 bases and J by 4 bases, with 5 bases left in between. The CDR3 is made up of 12 amino acids. CDR3 amino acids: CASSDRADTQYF. For the CDR3, the DNA is TGTGCCAGCAGTGACAGGGCAGATACGCAGTATTTT.

V gene TRBV9 combines with J gene TRBJ1-2; D unresolved. Deletions cut 0 bases from V and 5 bases from J, with 11 bases between. This CDR3 comprises 14 residues. The germline V gene has CDR1 SGDLS and CDR2 YYNGEE. The CDR3 DNA is TGTGCCAGCAGCGTAGAGTACAGTAGTTATGGCTACACCTTC. Its translation: CASSVEYSSYGYTF.

This sequence joins TRBV5-1 and TRBJ1-1; the match to TRBD1 covers 7 bases. V lost 2 bases, J lost 7 bases, and 11 bases stayed unmatched. The CDR3 is made up of 15 amino acids. The germline V gene encodes CDR1 SGHRS and CDR2 YFSETQ. The CDR3 spells CASSFRDSNRNEAFF. The CDR3 DNA reads as TGCGCCAGCAGCTTTAGGGACAGCAATCGAAATGAAGCTTTCTTT.

The genes are TRBV30 and TRBJ1-1; a weak D match, TRBD1 (5 bases). The germline V gene has CDR1 GTSNPN and CDR2 SVGIG (reference sequence). With 5 bases removed from V and 5 bases from J, the gap between germline ends came to 18 bases. The CDR3 is made up of 14 amino acids. CDR3 residues: CAWVNPGRPTEAFF. CDR3 DNA sequence: TGTGCCTGGGTCAACCCGGGGCGCCCAACTGAAGCTTTCTTT. Supplemented by reference TRBV30 and TRBJ1-1, the full variable domain reads SQTIHQWPATLVQPVGSPLSLECTVEGTSNPNLYWYRQAAGRGLQLLFYSVGIGQISSEVPQNLSASRPQDRQFILSSKKLLLSDSGFYLCAWVNPGRPTEAFFGQGTRLTVV.

This chain links TRBV5-1 with TRBJ2-2; D gene uncertain. The CDR3 is 15 amino acids. Germline V lookup: CDR1 SGHRS, CDR2 YFSETQ. Trimming removed 3 bases from V and 0 bases from J, with 9 bases in between. The CDR3 protein is CASSSVVSNTGELFF. The CDR3 nucleotides are TGCGCCAGCAGCTCGGTGGTCTCGAACACCGGGGAGCTGTTTTTT.

CDR3 sequence: CASSAGQPSNEQFF. CDR3 bases: TGTGCCAGCAGCGCCGGACAGCCGAGCAATGAGCAGTTCTTC. The J gene is TRBJ2-1, the V gene TRBV9; possible D gene TRBD1, 6 bases. The germline V gene has CDR1 SGDLS and CDR2 YYNGEE. Trimming took 3 bases from V and 6 from J, leaving 13 bases between them. The CDR3 contains 14 residues. Full variable domain (outside the CDR3, taken from reference TRBV9 and TRBJ2-1): DSGVTQTPKHLITATGQRVTLRCSPRSGDLSVYWYQQSLDQGLQFLIQYYNGEERAKGNILERFSAQQFPDLHSELNLSSLELGDSALYFCASSAGQPSNEQFFGPGTRLTVL.

The chain carries TRBV7-2 and TRBJ1-6; no definite D call. The germline CDR1 and CDR2 sequences are SGHTA and FQGNSA. Trimming stripped 3 bases from V and 6 bases from J, with 12 bases between. This CDR3 is 15 amino acids long. In DNA form, the CDR3 reads TGTGCCAGCAGCTTCTTGGGTCATACTAATTCACCCCTCCACTTT. Amino acid sequence: CASSFLGHTNSPLHF.

V gene TRBV30 combines with J gene TRBJ1-5; the match to TRBD1 covers 8 bases. The CDR3 totals 15 residues. CDR1 is GTSNPN, CDR2 SVGIG, per germline (reference sequence). The V and J ends lost 2 bases and 6 bases, in that order; junction bases with no gene match: 9. CDR3 residues: CAWSTGQGGFQPQHF. CDR3 sequence (DNA): TGTGCCTGGAGTACAGGACAGGGCGGGTTTCAGCCCCAGCATTTT.

This sequence joins TRBV13 and TRBJ1-6, with 8 bases matching TRBD1. Germline CDR1 and CDR2: PRHDT and FYEKMQ (reference sequence). CDR3 size: 15 residues. V lost 1 base and J lost 10; bases outside the gene matches: 6. CDR3 nucleotides: TGTGCCAGCAGCTTAGCAATCAGGGGGCTATCACCCCTCCACTTT. This codes for CASSLAIRGLSPLHF. Looking up the rest from reference TRBV13 and TRBJ1-6 gives the full variable domain: AAGVIQSPRHLIKEKRETATLKCYPIPRHDTVYWYQQGPGQDPQFLISFYEKMQSDKGSIPDRFSAQQFSDYHSELNMSSLELGDSALYFCASSLAIRGLSPLHFGNGTRLTVT.

CDR3 region: CASSLGDREHMLNNEQFF. The CDR3 bases are TGTGCCAGCAGCTTAGGGGACAGGGAACACATGCTGAACAATGAGCAGTTCTTC. V usage is TRBV11-2 and J usage is TRBJ2-1; 9 bases map to TRBD1. The germline V gene encodes CDR1 SGHAT and CDR2 FQNNGV. This CDR3 spans 18 amino acids. With 1 base clipped from V and 5 bases from J, the junction kept 12 bases outside the gene matches.

The rearrangement joins TRBV3-1 (or the pseudogene TRBV3-2) to TRBJ2-3, with 8 bases aligning to TRBD1. Germline values: CDR1 LGHDT, CDR2 YNNKEL (reference sequence). Losses at the gene ends were 4 bases for V and 3 bases for J; bases not matched to a gene: 0. There are 13 residues in the CDR3. The DNA for the CDR3 is TGTGCCAGCAGCCGACAGGGGACAGATACGCAGTATTTT. Protein sequence: CASSRQGTDTQYF.

J is TRBJ1-1 and V is TRBV7-2; no firm D call. The CDR3 covers 15 residues. Germline V CDR1 and CDR2: SGHTA, FQGNSA. Trimming stripped 1 base from V and 1 base from J, with 10 bases between. The CDR3 sequence is CASSLGARPNTEAFF. DNA of the CDR3: TGTGCCAGCAGCTTAGGGGCGCGGCCGAACACTGAAGCTTTCTTT.

CDR3 protein: CASSLQGGRDEQFF. The CDR3 DNA follows: TGTGCCAGCAGCTTACAGGGGGGAAGGGATGAGCAGTTCTTC. The gene calls are TRBV7-3 and TRBJ2-1, with D perhaps matching TRBD1 (7 bases). This CDR3 comprises 14 residues. Germline loops: CDR1 SGHTA, CDR2 FQGTGA. V lost 2 bases and J lost 8, with 13 bases in between.

The rearrangement links TRBV18 to TRBJ1-2; TRBD1 might be the D (5 bases). Trimming took 6 bases from V and 8 from J, leaving 16 bases between them. The V gene's germline CDR1 is KGHSH and CDR2 LQKENI. CDR3 size: 13 residues. As DNA, the CDR3 is TGTGCCAGCTCCGACAGCGGACGGGGGGGCTACACCTTC. This sequence encodes CASSDSGRGGYTF.

This chain links TRBV27 with TRBJ1-1, with D possibly matching TRBD1 (5 bases). V gave up 7 bases and J gave up 1 base, with 19 bases separating them. Looked up from germline, CDR1 is MNHEY and CDR2 is SMNVEV (reference sequence). There are 16 residues in the CDR3. DNA for the CDR3: TGTGCCAGCACCTCCCTCCGGGGGGAAAGGAACACTGAAGCTTTCTTT. It specifies CASTSLRGERNTEAFF.

The chain has TRBV28 and TRBJ1-5; D is uncertain. CDR3 size: 13 residues. V gave up 4 bases and J gave up 4 bases, with 8 bases separating them. Germline lookup yields CDR1 MDHEN and CDR2 SYDVKM. The CDR3 region has the DNA TGTGCCAGCAGTTCACCCGCGAATCAGCCCCAGCATTTT. This gives the protein CASSSPANQPQHF.